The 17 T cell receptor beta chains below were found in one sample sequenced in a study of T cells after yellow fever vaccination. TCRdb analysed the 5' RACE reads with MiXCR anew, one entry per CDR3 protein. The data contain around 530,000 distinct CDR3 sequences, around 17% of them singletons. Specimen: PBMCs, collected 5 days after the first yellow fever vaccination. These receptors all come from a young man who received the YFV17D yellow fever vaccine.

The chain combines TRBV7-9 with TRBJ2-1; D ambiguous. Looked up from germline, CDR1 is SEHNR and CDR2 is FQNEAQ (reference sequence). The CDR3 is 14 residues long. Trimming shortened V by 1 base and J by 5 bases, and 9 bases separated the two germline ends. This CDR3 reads CASSLGAGHNEQFF. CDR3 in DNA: TGTGCCAGCAGCTTAGGAGCAGGTCACAATGAGCAGTTCTTC.

CDR3 loop: CASSYRDSYTGELFF. The CDR3 DNA reads TGTGCCAGCAGCTATCGGGACTCCTACACCGGGGAGCTGTTTTTT. This chain connects TRBV7-9 to TRBJ2-2; D might be TRBD2 (6 bases). CDR1 and CDR2 (germline): SEHNR, FQNEAQ (reference sequence). The CDR3 runs to 15 residues. V gave up 4 bases and J gave up 3 bases, with 12 bases separating them. Using reference TRBV7-9 and TRBJ2-2 for the parts outside the CDR3, the full variable domain is DTGVSQNPRHKITKRGQNVTFRCDPISEHNRLYWYRQTLGQGPEFLTYFQNEAQLEKSRLLSDRFSAERPKGSFSTLEIQRTEQGDSAMYLCASSYRDSYTGELFFGEGSRLTVL.

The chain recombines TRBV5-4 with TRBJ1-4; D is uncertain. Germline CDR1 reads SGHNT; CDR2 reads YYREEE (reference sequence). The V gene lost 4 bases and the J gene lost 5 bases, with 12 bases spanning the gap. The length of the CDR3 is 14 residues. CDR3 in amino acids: CASSRRDPNEKLFF. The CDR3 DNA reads TGTGCCAGCAGCCGGCGCGACCCCAATGAAAAACTGTTTTTT.

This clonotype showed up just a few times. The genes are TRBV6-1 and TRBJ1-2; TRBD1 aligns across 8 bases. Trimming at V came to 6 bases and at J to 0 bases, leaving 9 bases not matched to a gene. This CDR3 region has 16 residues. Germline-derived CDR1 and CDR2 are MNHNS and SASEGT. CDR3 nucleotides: TGTGCCAGCAGCTGGGACAGGAAAGCGTCTAACTATGGCTACACCTTC. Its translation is CASSWDRKASNYGYTF.

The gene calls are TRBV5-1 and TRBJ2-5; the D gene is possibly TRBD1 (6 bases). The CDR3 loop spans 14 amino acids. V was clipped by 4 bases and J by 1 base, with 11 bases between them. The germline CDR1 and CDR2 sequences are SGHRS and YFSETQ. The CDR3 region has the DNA TGCGCCAGCAGCGACTGGGACATCCAAGAGACCCAGTACTTC. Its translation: CASSDWDIQETQYF.

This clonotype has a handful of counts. In DNA, the CDR3 is TGTGCCAGAACGGAGACAGATACGCAGTATTTT. Amino acids: CARTETDTQYF. The chain combines TRBV2 with TRBJ2-3; D unclear. V lost 9 bases to trimming and J lost 3 bases, with 7 bases between them. The CDR3 runs to 11 residues. The V gene's germline CDR1 is SNHLY and CDR2 FYNNEI.

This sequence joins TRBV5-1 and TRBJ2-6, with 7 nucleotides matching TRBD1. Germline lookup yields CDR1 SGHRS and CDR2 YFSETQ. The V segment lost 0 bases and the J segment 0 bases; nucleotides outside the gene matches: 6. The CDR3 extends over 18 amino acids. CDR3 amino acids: CASSLVTGTSSGANVLTF. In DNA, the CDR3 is TGCGCCAGCAGCTTGGTGACAGGGACCAGCTCTGGGGCCAACGTCCTGACTTTC.

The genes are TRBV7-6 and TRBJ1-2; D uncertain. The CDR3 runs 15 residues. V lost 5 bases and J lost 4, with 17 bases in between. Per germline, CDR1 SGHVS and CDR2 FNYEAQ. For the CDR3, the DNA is TGTGCCAGCAGCCGACGTGGGGTCGGTGGCTATGGCTACACCTTC. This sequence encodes CASSRRGVGGYGYTF.

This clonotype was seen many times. The CDR3: CATSDSTGFDEQFF. CDR3 bases: TGTGCCACCAGTGATTCGACAGGGTTCGATGAGCAGTTCTTC. This chain links TRBV24-1 with TRBJ2-1; TRBD1 aligns across 7 bases. The CDR3 spans 14 residues. CDR1 and CDR2 (germline): KGHDR, SFDVKD. V was pared by 2 bases and J by 8 bases, with 5 bases of the junction left unmatched.

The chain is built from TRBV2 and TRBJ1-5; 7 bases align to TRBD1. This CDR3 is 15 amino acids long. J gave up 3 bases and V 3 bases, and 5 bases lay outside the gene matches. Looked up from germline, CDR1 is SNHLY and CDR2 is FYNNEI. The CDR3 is CASSEGTALNQPQHF. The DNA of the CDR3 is TGTGCCAGCAGTGAGGGGACAGCGCTCAATCAGCCCCAGCATTTT. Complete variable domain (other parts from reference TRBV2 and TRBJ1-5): EPEVTQTPSHQVTQMGQEVILRCVPISNHLYFYWYRQILGQKVEFLVSFYNNEISEKSEIFDDQFSVERPDGSNFTLKIRSTKLEDSAMYFCASSEGTALNQPQHFGDGTRLSIL.

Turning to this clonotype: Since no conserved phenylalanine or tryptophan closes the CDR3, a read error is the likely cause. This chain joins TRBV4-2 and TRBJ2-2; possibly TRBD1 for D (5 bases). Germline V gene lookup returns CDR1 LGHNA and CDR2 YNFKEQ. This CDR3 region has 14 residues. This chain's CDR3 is CAISPGLATGELFC. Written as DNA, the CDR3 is TGTGCCATCAGCCCAGGGCTGGCTACCGGGGAGCTGTTTTGT.

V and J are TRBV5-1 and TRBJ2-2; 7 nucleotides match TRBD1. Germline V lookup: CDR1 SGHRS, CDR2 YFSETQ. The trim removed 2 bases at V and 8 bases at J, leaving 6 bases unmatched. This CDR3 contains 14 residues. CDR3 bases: TGCGCCAGCAGCTTCTCAGGGGGTTCTGGGGAGCTGTTTTTT. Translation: CASSFSGGSGELFF.

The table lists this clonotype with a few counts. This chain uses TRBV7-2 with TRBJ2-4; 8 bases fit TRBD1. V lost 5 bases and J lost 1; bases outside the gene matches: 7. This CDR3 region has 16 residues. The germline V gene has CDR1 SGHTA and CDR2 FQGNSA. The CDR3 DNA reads TGTGCCAGCAGCATACCCCAGGGGGCCGCCAAAAACATTCAGTACTTC. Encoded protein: CASSIPQGAAKNIQYF.

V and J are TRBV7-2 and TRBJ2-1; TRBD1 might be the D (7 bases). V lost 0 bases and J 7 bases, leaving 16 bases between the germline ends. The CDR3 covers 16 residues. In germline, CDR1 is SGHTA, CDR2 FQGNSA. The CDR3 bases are TGTGCCAGCAGCTTAGCGGAGGGGGCGCTTTTTAATGAGCAGTTCTTC. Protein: CASSLAEGALFNEQFF.

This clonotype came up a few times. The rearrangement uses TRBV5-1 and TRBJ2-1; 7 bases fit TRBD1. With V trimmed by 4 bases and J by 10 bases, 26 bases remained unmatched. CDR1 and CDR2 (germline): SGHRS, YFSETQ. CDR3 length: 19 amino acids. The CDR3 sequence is CASSLGTVAGTAQPPEQFF. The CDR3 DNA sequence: TGCGCCAGCAGCCTCGGGACAGTGGCCGGAACAGCCCAGCCCCCAGAGCAGTTCTTC.

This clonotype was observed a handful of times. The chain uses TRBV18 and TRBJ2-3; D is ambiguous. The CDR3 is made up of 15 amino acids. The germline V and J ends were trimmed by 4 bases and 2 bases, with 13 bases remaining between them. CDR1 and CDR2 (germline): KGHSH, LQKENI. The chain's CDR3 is CASSRKALLTDTQYF. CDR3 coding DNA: TGTGCCAGCTCACGAAAAGCCTTACTCACAGATACGCAGTATTTT.

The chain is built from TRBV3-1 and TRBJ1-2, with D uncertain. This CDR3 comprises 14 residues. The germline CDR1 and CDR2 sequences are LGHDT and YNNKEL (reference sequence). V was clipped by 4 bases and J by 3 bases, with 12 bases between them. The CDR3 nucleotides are TGTGCCAGCAGCCCAGGTTCCTTACACTATGGCTACACCTTC. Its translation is CASSPGSLHYGYTF.